Following are 26 T cell receptor beta chains from one sample sequenced in a study of blood T cell repertoires in COVID-19. Using immunoSEQ multiplex PCR, the repertoire was profiled, and TCRdb retains in-frame clones only, with some absent. Seen here are 70,000 to 95,000 clones, approximately 90% observed once, and the top ten hold 4.8%. Sequenced sample: peripheral blood. These receptors were collected from a woman of 80 years or more with active COVID-19.

The gene calls are TRBV6-5 and TRBJ2-3, with D unclear. Germline CDR1 is MNHEY and CDR2 is SVGAGI. Trimming cost V 2 bases and J 9 bases, with 15 bases left between them. This CDR3 is built from 14 residues. The CDR3: CASSYALGSWTQYF. The CDR3 bases are TGTGCCAGCAGTTACGCTCTAGGAAGTTGGACGCAGTATTTT.

This clone was seen only a few times. This chain links TRBV5-1 with TRBJ1-4; TRBD1 might be the D (5 bases). The germline V gene has CDR1 SGHRS and CDR2 YFSETQ. V dropped 4 bases and J dropped 0 bases, with 13 bases sitting between them. The CDR3 spans 16 residues. The CDR3 region is CASSPYGHATNEKLFF. CDR3 in DNA: TGCGCCAGCAGCCCCTACGGACATGCAACTAATGAAAAACTGTTTTTT.

CDR3: CASSLATGGVRTGELFF. The CDR3 bases are TGTGCCAGCAGCCTCGCGACCGGGGGGGTACGGACCGGGGAGCTGTTTTTT. The rearrangement joins TRBV11-2 to TRBJ2-2; 8 nucleotides align to TRBD2. This CDR3 contains 17 residues. Germline V CDR1 and CDR2: SGHAT, FQNNGV. With 5 bases clipped from V and 5 bases from J, the junction kept 13 bases outside the gene matches.

CDR3 residues: CASTVNTGELFF. CDR3 sequence (DNA): TGTGCCAGCACGGTAAACACCGGGGAGCTGTTTTTT. V usage is TRBV28 and J usage is TRBJ2-2; D ambiguous. CDR3 length: 12 residues. In germline, CDR1 is MDHEN, CDR2 SYDVKM. With 7 bases removed from V and 2 bases from J, the gap between germline ends came to 5 bases. The full variable domain, in which reference TRBV28 and TRBJ2-2 provide the parts outside the CDR3, is DVKVTQSSRYLVKRTGEKVFLECVQDMDHENMFWYRQDPGLGLRLIYFSYDVKMKEKGDIPEGYSVSREKKERFSLILESASTNQTSMYLCASTVNTGELFFGEGSRLTVL.

The chain joins TRBV20-1 to TRBJ2-1, with no clear D. The CDR3 is made up of 11 amino acids. The germline V gene has CDR1 DFQATT and CDR2 SNEGSKA (reference sequence). Deletions cut 5 bases from V and 8 bases from J, with 10 bases between. The CDR3 reads CSAGDFDEQFF. CDR3 DNA sequence: TGCAGTGCTGGTGATTTCGATGAGCAGTTCTTC.

This rearrangement joins TRBV19 to TRBJ2-1; TRBD2 agrees at 8 bases. V was pared by 8 bases and J by 1 base, with 1 base of the junction left unmatched. This CDR3 is built from 13 residues. Germline CDR1 LNHDA, CDR2 SQIVND (reference sequence). CDR3: CASSSGSYNEQFF. CDR3 bases: TGTGCCAGTTCTAGCGGGTCCTACAATGAGCAGTTCTTC.

J is TRBJ2-3 and V is TRBV7-2; 10 nucleotides align to TRBD2. Germline CDR1 is SGHTA and CDR2 is FQGNSA. The CDR3 runs to 16 residues. The trim removed 3 bases at V and 5 bases at J, leaving 8 bases unmatched. CDR3 residues: CASSFSASGSKDTQYF. The DNA for the CDR3 is TGTGCCAGCAGCTTCTCCGCTAGCGGGAGTAAAGATACGCAGTATTTT.

This chain connects TRBV28 to TRBJ2-7; weak D call: TRBD1 (6 bases). V shed 6 bases and J shed 5 bases, with 14 bases lying between them. CDR3 length equals 13 residues. From germline, CDR1 is MDHEN and CDR2 SYDVKM. DNA for the CDR3: TGTGCCAGCAGCCACACAGGGAACCACGAGCAGTACTTC. Amino acid sequence: CASSHTGNHEQYF.

This clone was counted between two and nine times. The chain links TRBV7-2 to TRBJ2-2; TRBD2 aligns across 11 bases. The junction had 10 bases not matched to a gene; V was cut back by 5 bases and J by 5 bases. The CDR3 loop spans 17 amino acids. The V gene's germline CDR1 is SGHTA and CDR2 FQGNSA. The CDR3 loop reads CASSAIRLAGKTGELFF. CDR3 nucleotides: TGTGCCAGCAGCGCCATTCGACTAGCGGGAAAGACCGGGGAGCTGTTTTTT. The full variable domain, with the rest looked up from reference TRBV7-2 and TRBJ2-2, is GAGVSQSPSNKVTEKGKDVELRCDPISGHTALYWYRQSLGQGLEFLIYFQGNSAPDKSGLPSDRFSAERTGGSVSTLTIQRTQQEDSAVYLCASSAIRLAGKTGELFFGEGSRLTVL.

The chain has TRBV19 and TRBJ1-1, with D unresolved. Germline V gene data show CDR1 as LNHDA and CDR2 as SQIVND (reference sequence). This CDR3 has 14 amino acids. V lost 3 bases and J lost 1, with 9 bases in between. CDR3 sequence (DNA): TGTGCCAGTAGTATTGGCAGAAAGAACACTGAAGCTTTCTTT. This encodes CASSIGRKNTEAFF.

The rearrangement links TRBV7-6 to TRBJ2-7; 16 bases agree with TRBD2. V was clipped by 3 bases and J by 0 bases; unmatched bases: 5. The germline V gene has CDR1 SGHVS and CDR2 FNYEAQ. The CDR3 runs 18 residues. The chain's CDR3 is CASSFGTSGRVYSYEQYF. The CDR3 nucleotides read TGTGCCAGCAGCTTCGGGACTAGCGGGAGGGTCTACTCCTACGAGCAGTACTTC.

The J gene is TRBJ2-2, the V gene TRBV6-2 or TRBV6-3; a possible D gene is TRBD2 (6 bases). Trimming took off 5 bases at V and 4 bases at J, with 17 bases between the two ends. Looked up from germline, CDR1 is MNHEY and CDR2 is SVGEGT. This CDR3 is built from 16 residues. As DNA, the CDR3 is TGTGCCAGCAGTGTGGGACTCATCGTAATCACCGGGGAGCTGTTTTTT. Its protein is CASSVGLIVITGELFF.

To note about this clone: Other DNA sequences within the sample encode an identical CDR3. This sequence joins TRBV7-2 and TRBJ2-3; D gene unclear. The CDR3 has 14 residues. V gave up 1 base and J gave up 2 bases, with 7 bases separating them. The germline gives CDR1 SGHTA, CDR2 FQGNSA. The CDR3: CASSLGLPTDTQYF. In DNA form, the CDR3 reads TGTGCCAGCAGCTTAGGACTGCCCACAGATACGCAGTATTTT. The complete variable domain, with remaining parts taken from reference TRBV7-2 and TRBJ2-3, reads GAGVSQSPSNKVTEKGKDVELRCDPISGHTALYWYRQSLGQGLEFLIYFQGNSAPDKSGLPSDRFSAERTGGSVSTLTIQRTQQEDSAVYLCASSLGLPTDTQYFGPGTRLTVL.

The chain is built from TRBV5-4 and TRBJ2-7, with D tentatively TRBD2 (6 bases). CDR3 length: 18 residues. V was trimmed by 4 bases and J by 0 bases, leaving 23 bases between them. Germline-derived CDR1 and CDR2 are SGHNT and YYREEE (reference sequence). The CDR3 DNA follows: TGTGCCAGCAGCCCGGAAGGAGGTGGGGGGAGGAGCTCCTACGAGCAGTACTTC. Translating gives CASSPEGGGGRSSYEQYF.

This clone was counted only a few times. The chain employs TRBV3-1 (or the pseudogene TRBV3-2) and TRBJ2-3, with D perhaps TRBD2 (6 bases). The length of the CDR3 is 19 residues. Trimming shortened V by 0 bases and J by 0 bases, and 19 bases separated the two germline ends. Germline-derived CDR1 and CDR2 are LGHDT and YNNKEL (reference sequence). The CDR3 bases are TGTGCCAGCAGCCAAGATTACGAGAGTAGCGGCCTTAGCACAGATACGCAGTATTTT. This translates into CASSQDYESSGLSTDTQYF.

The V call is TRBV19, the J call TRBJ1-5; D is possibly TRBD1 (6 bases). The germline V and J ends were trimmed by 5 bases and 1 base, with 12 bases remaining between them. Per germline, CDR1 LNHDA and CDR2 SQIVND (reference sequence). The CDR3 spans 15 residues. The CDR3 nucleotides are TGTGCCAGTAGTGGGGGGGGGCTCAGCAATCAGCCCCAGCATTTT. It codes for CASSGGGLSNQPQHF.

This chain links TRBV3-1 (or the pseudogene TRBV3-2) with TRBJ2-4, with TRBD2 matching over 7 bases. This CDR3 has 23 residues. Trimming took 1 base from V and 0 from J; bases not matched to a gene: 24. Germline CDR1 is LGHDT and CDR2 is YNNKEL (reference sequence). In nucleotides, the CDR3 is TGTGCCAGCAGCCAAGTCCGCTCAAGGGAGGGTCGAGGGGTGGTTGTAGCCAAAAACATTCAGTACTTC. Translated: CASSQVRSREGRGVVVAKNIQYF.

The chain combines TRBV7-3 with TRBJ2-1; the match to TRBD2 covers 12 bases. Germline-derived CDR1 and CDR2 are SGHTA and FQGTGA. The CDR3 spans 16 residues. After removal of 5 bases from V and 7 bases from J, the junction contained 9 bases not matched to a gene. The CDR3 DNA follows: TGTGCCAGCAGCCCCGGGGCGACTAGCGGGAGAAATGAGCAGTTCTTC. This gives the protein CASSPGATSGRNEQFF.

In its sample, this clone was seen once. The CDR3 loop is CASSQRLAGGETQYF. For the CDR3, the DNA is TGTGCCAGCAGCCAAAGACTAGCGGGAGGTGAGACCCAGTACTTC. V is TRBV5-6 and J is TRBJ2-5; 13 bases fit TRBD2. CDR1 is SGHDT, CDR2 YYEEEE, per germline. V shed 4 bases, J shed 5 bases, and the junction held 5 bases outside the gene matches. The CDR3 loop spans 15 amino acids.

The chain recombines TRBV9 with TRBJ2-7, with D unclear. The CDR3 is 13 residues long. Germline CDR1 and CDR2: SGDLS and YYNGEE. V dropped 3 bases and J dropped 2 bases, with 9 bases sitting between them. This chain's CDR3 is CASSGEGAYEQYF. CDR3 nucleotide sequence: TGTGCCAGCAGCGGAGAAGGAGCCTACGAGCAGTACTTC. Based on the CDR3 plus reference TRBV9 and TRBJ2-7, the full variable domain is DSGVTQTPKHLITATGQRVTLRCSPRSGDLSVYWYQQSLDQGLQFLIQYYNGEERAKGNILERFSAQQFPDLHSELNLSSLELGDSALYFCASSGEGAYEQYFGPGTRLTVT.

This chain connects TRBV19 to TRBJ1-2; 8 positions match TRBD1. J lost 8 bases, V lost 3 bases, and 8 bases had no gene match. Looked up from germline, CDR1 is LNHDA and CDR2 is SQIVND (reference sequence). This CDR3 region has 14 residues. CDR3: CASSITRDRRGYTF. The CDR3 nucleotides read TGTGCCAGTAGTATCACCCGGGACAGGCGCGGCTACACCTTC.

The genes are TRBV27 and TRBJ2-1, with TRBD2 identical over 9 bases. Germline lookup yields CDR1 MNHEY and CDR2 SMNVEV (reference sequence). Unmatched junction bases numbered 12, after V lost 6 bases and J lost 3 bases. This CDR3 contains 17 residues. Here the CDR3 reads CASRRGGMREGYNEQFF. DNA for the CDR3: TGTGCCAGCAGAAGGGGGGGTATGCGGGAGGGCTACAATGAGCAGTTCTTC.

This rearrangement joins TRBV11-3 to TRBJ2-1, with 7 bases lining up with TRBD2. Looked up from germline, CDR1 is SGHNT and CDR2 is YENEEA. The CDR3 sequence is 15 residues long. The V and J ends lost 3 bases and 8 bases, in that order; junction bases with no gene match: 10. The CDR3 DNA reads TGTGCCAGCAGCTTCATCGGGAGGCATTTGGATGAGCAGTTCTTC. It encodes CASSFIGRHLDEQFF.

V gene TRBV9 combines with J gene TRBJ2-3, with D maybe TRBD2 (5 bases). This CDR3 comprises 14 residues. Germline CDR1 is SGDLS and CDR2 is YYNGEE. V was trimmed by 2 bases and J by 4 bases, leaving 11 bases between them. The CDR3 coding sequence is TGTGCCAGCAGCGTTCTTCCTAGCCCAGATACGCAGTATTTT. It is translated as CASSVLPSPDTQYF.

The rearrangement uses TRBV24-1 and TRBJ2-3; perhaps TRBD2 as D (6 bases). This CDR3 comprises 16 residues. V was pared by 0 bases and J by 0 bases, with 9 bases between. Germline values: CDR1 KGHDR, CDR2 SFDVKD. The CDR3 DNA reads TGTGCCACCAGTGATTTGAAGGGGACTAGCACAGATACGCAGTATTTT. It translates to CATSDLKGTSTDTQYF.

CDR3 coding DNA: TGTGCCAGCAGCGTAGATGGGCGGGAGGGCCATGATGAGCAGTTCTTC. Its protein is CASSVDGREGHDEQFF. The J gene is TRBJ2-1, the V gene TRBV9; the match to TRBD2 covers 9 bases. This CDR3 spans 16 amino acids. Germline-derived CDR1 and CDR2 are SGDLS and YYNGEE. With 0 bases clipped from V and 8 bases from J, the junction kept 9 bases outside the gene matches.